This T cell receptor (beta chain) was sequenced in a study of OX40 agonist ivuxolimab in advanced cancers. Study-level background: Averaging 60 years in age, with a range of about 20 to 90, the cohort was approximately 87% male. The study's findings and limits: CD8+ T cells (on average) carried more expanded clones than CD4+ T cells.

From germline, CDR1 is MNHNY and CDR2 SVGAGI (reference sequence). This CDR3 has 14 residues. The V end lost 6 bases, the J end lost 2 bases, and 13 bases lay between the germline ends. For this clone: The antigen remains undetermined.

The sampling schedule covered blood at baseline, cycle 4 day 1, and cycle 7 day 1. The data were produced by immunoSEQ multiplex PCR, yet TCRdb's version contains in-frame clones alone and is incomplete. The sample yields over 85,000 clones, around 88% seen once. The material was CD4+ or CD8+ T cells sorted from blood, obtained in a trial of the OX40 agonist ivuxolimab. The V call is TRBV6-6, the J call TRBJ1-2; D is ambiguous. The sequence derives from an adult with an advanced solid tumor such as melanoma, head and neck, liver or kidney cancer. Here the CDR3 reads CASRSSAVNYGYTF. The CDR3 region has the DNA TGTGCCAGCAGATCCTCCGCAGTGAACTATGGCTACACCTTC.